The 16 T cell receptor beta chains below come from one sample, sequenced in a study of OX40 agonist ivuxolimab in advanced cancers. The repertoire was sequenced with immunoSEQ multiplex PCR; TCRdb's copy has only in-frame clones and lacks some. The sample lists under 70,000 clones, 80% to 95% occurring once. The starting material was CD4+ or CD8+ T cells sorted from blood, obtained in a trial of the OX40 agonist ivuxolimab. Receptor source: an adult with an advanced solid tumor such as melanoma, head and neck, liver or kidney cancer.

This chain uses TRBV6-1 with TRBJ1-2; 7 bases line up with TRBD1. The CDR3 has 14 residues. Germline CDR1 is MNHNS and CDR2 is SASEGT. Trimming removed 4 bases from V and 1 base from J; junction bases left unmatched: 3. This CDR3 is CASSVGTDNYGYTF. The CDR3 bases are TGTGCCAGCAGTGTCGGGACAGATAACTATGGCTACACCTTC.

The chain has TRBV5-6 and TRBJ1-1; 8 positions match TRBD1. CDR1 SGHDT and CDR2 YYEEEE come from the germline V gene. The CDR3 contains 13 residues. J lost 11 bases, V lost 0 bases, and 6 bases had no gene match. This CDR3 reads CASSLGQGAKAFF. The CDR3 DNA reads TGTGCCAGCAGCTTGGGTCAGGGGGCTAAGGCTTTCTTT.

This clone was detected only a few times. The chain uses TRBV9 and TRBJ2-7, with D maybe TRBD2 (6 bases). With 0 bases removed from V and 2 bases from J, the gap between germline ends came to 12 bases. The V gene's germline CDR1 is SGDLS and CDR2 YYNGEE. The CDR3 loop spans 15 amino acids. The DNA for the CDR3 is TGTGCCAGCAGCGTAGGTGATAGCGGCACCTACGAGCAGTACTTC. Its translation: CASSVGDSGTYEQYF.

The gene calls are TRBV9 and TRBJ2-3; TRBD2 agrees at 10 bases. There are 17 residues in the CDR3. Germline V gene lookup returns CDR1 SGDLS and CDR2 YYNGEE. V was clipped by 2 bases and J by 0 bases; unmatched bases: 6. This CDR3 is CASSVSSGGPSTDTQYF. The CDR3 nucleotides read TGTGCCAGCAGCGTGTCTAGCGGGGGACCTAGCACAGATACGCAGTATTTT.

The V call is TRBV19, the J call TRBJ2-7, with 8 bases aligning to TRBD1. V gave up 3 bases and J gave up 2 bases; unmatched junction bases: 3. CDR3 size: 14 residues. Germline CDR1 and CDR2: LNHDA and SQIVND (reference sequence). In DNA form, the CDR3 reads TGTGCCAGTAGTATGGCAGGGGGCGCCTACGAGCAGTACTTC. Translating it yields CASSMAGGAYEQYF.

This clone was found once. The chain combines TRBV5-1 with TRBJ2-7, with TRBD2 identical over 9 bases. The CDR3 has 15 residues. Germline values: CDR1 SGHRS, CDR2 YFSETQ. Trimming at V came to 4 bases and at J to 6 bases, leaving 11 bases not matched to a gene. CDR3 coding DNA: TGCGCCAGCAGCCCTTCTGCTAGCGGGGATAGCGAGCAGTACTTC. It is translated as CASSPSASGDSEQYF.

This clone was observed once. The chain employs TRBV7-9 and TRBJ2-2; D uncertain. The germline V and J ends were trimmed by 2 bases and 6 bases, with 7 bases remaining between them. Germline V gene sequence: CDR1 SEHNR, CDR2 FQNEAQ (reference sequence). This CDR3 comprises 13 residues. The CDR3 spells CASSLSDAGELFF. The CDR3 nucleotides are TGTGCCAGCAGCTTATCAGATGCCGGGGAGCTGTTTTTT. The full variable domain, completed using reference TRBV7-9 and TRBJ2-2, is DTGVSQNPRHKITKRGQNVTFRCDPISEHNRLYWYRQTLGQGPEFLTYFQNEAQLEKSRLLSDRFSAERPKGSFSTLEIQRTEQGDSAMYLCASSLSDAGELFFGEGSRLTVL.

Only one count was recorded for this clone. The chain uses TRBV27 and TRBJ2-5, with D possibly being TRBD1 (6 bases). This CDR3 comprises 15 residues. The germline V and J ends were trimmed by 7 bases and 4 bases, with 19 bases remaining between them. Per the germline V gene, CDR1 is MNHEY and CDR2 is SMNVEV (reference sequence). CDR3 in DNA: TGTGCCAGCACATCTAACCGGGACACAATAGAGACCCAGTACTTC. This codes for CASTSNRDTIETQYF.

J is TRBJ2-7 and V is TRBV7-9; perhaps TRBD1 as D (5 bases). V was pared by 4 bases and J by 4 bases, with 11 bases between. The germline V gene has CDR1 SEHNR and CDR2 FQNEAQ (reference sequence). The CDR3 spans 13 residues. This CDR3 is CASSSFREYEQYF. For the CDR3, the DNA is TGTGCCAGCAGCTCTTTCAGGGAATACGAGCAGTACTTC.

CDR3 sequence reads: CASSPSTGDMNTEAFF. In DNA, the CDR3 is TGTGCCAGCAGTCCGTCGACAGGGGACATGAACACTGAAGCTTTCTTT. The chain carries TRBV27 and TRBJ1-1; 8 nucleotides align to TRBD1. The CDR3 length is 16 residues. The germline V gene has CDR1 MNHEY and CDR2 SMNVEV (reference sequence). The V segment lost 5 bases and the J segment 0 bases; nucleotides outside the gene matches: 8.

This clone was observed once. This rearrangement joins TRBV19 to TRBJ1-2, with 7 bases aligning to TRBD1. Germline lookup yields CDR1 LNHDA and CDR2 SQIVND (reference sequence). The CDR3 runs to 13 residues. V was clipped by 8 bases and J by 4 bases; unmatched bases: 7. CDR3 in amino acids: CASSWGDSYGYTF. The DNA for the CDR3 is TGTGCCAGTTCCTGGGGGGACAGCTATGGCTACACCTTC.

The chain combines TRBV9 with TRBJ1-2; D is undetermined. V was trimmed by 3 bases and J by 1 base, leaving 13 bases between them. The germline V gene has CDR1 SGDLS and CDR2 YYNGEE. CDR3 length: 15 residues. Written as DNA, the CDR3 is TGTGCCAGCAGCGCCTCGGGGAACCTTAACTATGGCTACACCTTC. As protein: CASSASGNLNYGYTF.

The genes are TRBV11-3 and TRBJ2-1, with 8 bases that match TRBD2. From germline, CDR1 is SGHNT and CDR2 YENEEA. The J segment lost 4 bases and the V segment lost 3 bases, leaving 8 bases of the junction unmatched. This CDR3 comprises 16 residues. The CDR3 protein is CASSFKVSGEYNEQFF. As DNA, the CDR3 is TGTGCCAGCAGCTTTAAGGTTAGCGGGGAATACAATGAGCAGTTCTTC.

The chain uses TRBV9 and TRBJ1-2, with 10 nucleotides matching TRBD1. CDR3 length: 17 amino acids. Germline V lookup: CDR1 SGDLS, CDR2 YYNGEE. The trim removed 3 bases at V and 4 bases at J, leaving 12 bases unmatched. The CDR3 DNA follows: TGTGCCAGCAGCGGTTATTTTGGACAGGGGGAGAGCTATGGCTACACCTTC. It yields the protein CASSGYFGQGESYGYTF.

The chain recombines TRBV7-9 with TRBJ2-7, with D tentatively TRBD2 (6 bases). Trimming left V 1 base short and J 4 bases short, with 8 bases between. This CDR3 contains 13 residues. Germline assignment: CDR1 SEHNR and CDR2 FQNEAQ (reference sequence). The DNA for the CDR3 is TGTGCCAGCAGCTTAGGACTAGATTACGAGCAGTACTTC. It codes for CASSLGLDYEQYF.

The chain carries TRBV7-2 and TRBJ2-7; D gene unclear. V lost 1 base, J lost 2 bases, and 12 bases lay in between. There are 15 residues in the CDR3. CDR1 is SGHTA, CDR2 FQGNSA, per germline. The CDR3 loop is CASSLGVSGTYEQYF. In nucleotides, the CDR3 is TGTGCCAGCAGCTTAGGTGTATCAGGAACCTACGAGCAGTACTTC.